This entry lists 20 T cell receptor beta chains sequenced from one sample in a study of blood T cell repertoires in COVID-19. Clones were read by immunoSEQ multiplex PCR, and TCRdb kept only the in-frame ones, dropping some. This repertoire shows a few hundred thousand clones, over 80% found once; its top ten account for over 0.95%. Material: PBMCs or T cells enriched from blood (not recorded which). These receptor sequences come from a man aged 25 to 40 who had recovered from COVID-19.

The V and J genes are TRBV7-8 and TRBJ1-1; no reliable D call. Per the germline V gene, CDR1 is SGHVS and CDR2 is FQNEAQ. Trimming removed 6 bases at V and 1 base at J, with 12 bases between. The CDR3 contains 14 residues. The CDR3 coding sequence is TGTGCCAGCAGTCCATTCGGTTGGAACACTGAAGCTTTCTTT. Residues: CASSPFGWNTEAFF.

This chain connects TRBV2 to TRBJ2-7; a possible D gene is TRBD1 (6 bases). The CDR3 consists of 14 residues. Germline V gene sequence: CDR1 SNHLY, CDR2 FYNNEI. V lost 8 bases, J lost 3 bases, and 17 bases lay in between. Written as DNA, the CDR3 is TGTGCCAGCTGCCTGGGGGCCGCGATCTACGAGCAGTACTTC. Translating gives CASCLGAAIYEQYF.

The chain uses TRBV10-2 and TRBJ2-7, with unresolved D. Germline loops: CDR1 WSHSY, CDR2 SAAADI. CDR3 length: 18 amino acids. Trimming removed 0 bases from V and 3 bases from J, with 21 bases in between. The CDR3 here is CASSESSSPVQWNYEQYF. The CDR3, as DNA: TGCGCCAGCAGTGAGTCGTCTTCCCCCGTACAGTGGAACTACGAGCAGTACTTC.

The chain employs TRBV16 and TRBJ1-1; D is unresolved. V gave up 0 bases and J gave up 0 bases, with 8 bases separating them. This CDR3 spans 15 amino acids. CDR1 is KGHSY and CDR2 is FQNENV in the germline V gene. CDR3 coding DNA: TGTGCCAGCAGCCAATCACTGTCCATGAACACTGAAGCTTTCTTT. It yields the protein CASSQSLSMNTEAFF.

This clone was seen just once. The chain joins TRBV6-5 to TRBJ2-2; 10 bases map to TRBD2. Germline V lookup: CDR1 MNHEY, CDR2 SVGAGI. The CDR3 runs to 15 residues. V was pared by 4 bases and J by 6 bases, with 5 bases of the junction left unmatched. The CDR3 loop is CASSWLAGVPGELFF. As DNA, the CDR3 is TGTGCCAGCAGTTGGCTAGCGGGGGTGCCCGGGGAGCTGTTTTTT.

The CDR3 DNA reads as TGTGCCAGCAGCTTAGGGAGCGAGCCTAGCACAGATACGCAGTATTTT. It yields the protein CASSLGSEPSTDTQYF. This sequence joins TRBV7-2 and TRBJ2-3; D unresolved. The CDR3 sequence is 16 residues long. The germline V gene has CDR1 SGHTA and CDR2 FQGNSA. V was cut by 1 base and J by 0 bases, with 11 bases left in between. Supplemented by reference TRBV7-2 and TRBJ2-3, the full variable domain reads GAGVSQSPSNKVTEKGKDVELRCDPISGHTALYWYRQSLGQGLEFLIYFQGNSAPDKSGLPSDRFSAERTGGSVSTLTIQRTQQEDSAVYLCASSLGSEPSTDTQYFGPGTRLTVL.

The rearrangement uses TRBV9 and TRBJ2-3; TRBD2 is a possible D gene (6 bases). V lost 0 bases, J lost 4 bases, and 12 bases lay in between. The germline gives CDR1 SGDLS, CDR2 YYNGEE. The CDR3 has 15 amino acids. Here the CDR3 DNA reads TGTGCCAGCAGCGTAGATGGAGGGACCCCAGATACGCAGTATTTT. It yields the protein CASSVDGGTPDTQYF. Full variable domain (rest looked up from reference TRBV9 and TRBJ2-3): DSGVTQTPKHLITATGQRVTLRCSPRSGDLSVYWYQQSLDQGLQFLIQYYNGEERAKGNILERFSAQQFPDLHSELNLSSLELGDSALYFCASSVDGGTPDTQYFGPGTRLTVL.

CDR3: CASSFRSSYEQYF. CDR3 bases: TGTGCCAGCAGCTTTCGGAGCTCCTACGAGCAGTACTTC. The J gene is TRBJ2-7, the V gene TRBV7-8; D gene unclear. Germline loops: CDR1 SGHVS, CDR2 FQNEAQ. CDR3 length equals 13 residues. Trimming stripped 3 bases from V and 0 bases from J, with 6 bases between. Based on the CDR3 plus reference TRBV7-8 and TRBJ2-7, the full variable domain is GAGVSQSPRYKVAKRGQDVALRCDPISGHVSLFWYQQALGQGPEFLTYFQNEAQLDKSGLPSDRFFAERPEGSVSTLKIQRTQQEDSAVYLCASSFRSSYEQYFGPGTRLTVT.

The sample holds a few counts of this clone. The chain recombines TRBV11-2 with TRBJ2-7; D may be TRBD2 (6 bases). Per germline, CDR1 SGHAT and CDR2 FQNNGV. The CDR3 consists of 13 residues. The germline V and J ends were trimmed by 1 base and 6 bases, with 10 bases remaining between them. CDR3 residues: CASSLGAGTEQYF. DNA of the CDR3: TGTGCCAGCAGCTTAGGGGCGGGGACCGAGCAGTACTTC.

This rearrangement joins TRBV5-1 to TRBJ2-2; 7 bases map to TRBD2. The V gene end was trimmed by 7 bases and the J gene end by 0 bases; junction bases not matched to a gene: 12. The CDR3 consists of 17 residues. Germline CDR1 and CDR2: SGHRS and YFSETQ. CDR3 nucleotide sequence: TGCGCCAGCGCTCGACTAGCAGAGGTGTCGAACACCGGGGAGCTGTTTTTT. Encoded protein: CASARLAEVSNTGELFF.

The J gene is TRBJ2-1, the V gene TRBV6-2 or TRBV6-3; D call uncertain. In germline, CDR1 is MNHEY, CDR2 SVGEGT. The CDR3 covers 16 residues. The V and J ends lost 5 bases and 0 bases respectively, with 14 bases between them. The CDR3 DNA reads as TGTGCCAGCAGTCTAACGAGCCTAATCTCCTACAATGAGCAGTTCTTC. Translation: CASSLTSLISYNEQFF.

This chain joins TRBV6-5 and TRBJ2-7; D call uncertain. Germline V gene lookup returns CDR1 MNHEY and CDR2 SVGAGI. The V gene lost 7 bases and the J gene lost 3 bases, with 16 bases spanning the gap. The CDR3 has 14 amino acids. The chain's CDR3 is CASTSRMAGYEQYF. In DNA, the CDR3 is TGTGCCAGCACTTCCCGGATGGCAGGCTACGAGCAGTACTTC.

This rearrangement joins TRBV5-8 to TRBJ2-6; 9 bases line up with TRBD1. The CDR3 spans 19 residues. Germline values: CDR1 SGHTS, CDR2 YDEGEE. Trimming at V came to 0 bases and at J to 1 base, leaving 8 bases not matched to a gene. CDR3 residues: CASSLAGDRVWSGANVLTF. The CDR3 DNA is TGTGCCAGCAGCTTGGCCGGGGACAGGGTTTGGTCTGGGGCCAACGTCCTGACTTTC.

This clone has only one observation. The chain joins TRBV18 to TRBJ2-3; 8 bases match TRBD2. The germline V gene encodes CDR1 KGHSH and CDR2 LQKENI. This CDR3 region has 15 residues. Trimming at V came to 3 bases and at J to 7 bases, leaving 9 bases not matched to a gene. Here the CDR3 reads CASSPGRERVHTQYF. The CDR3 bases are TGTGCCAGCTCACCCGGGAGGGAGAGGGTACATACGCAGTATTTT.

This clone is a singleton in its sample. The chain employs TRBV24-1 and TRBJ2-7; D may be TRBD2 (6 bases). This CDR3 comprises 12 residues. V lost 4 bases and J lost 6, with 9 bases in between. Germline CDR1 reads KGHDR; CDR2 reads SFDVKD. The chain's CDR3 is CATSEYGGEQYF. The CDR3 DNA reads as TGTGCCACCAGTGAGTACGGGGGCGAGCAGTACTTC.

J is TRBJ2-1 and V is TRBV2; 8 positions match TRBD2. V lost 7 bases to trimming and J lost 7 bases; unmatched junction nucleotides: 12. From germline, CDR1 is SNHLY and CDR2 FYNNEI. The CDR3 is 15 amino acids. The DNA of the CDR3 is TGTGCCAGCATTAGGACCGGGACTAGTTTTAATGAGCAGTTCTTC. Translating it yields CASIRTGTSFNEQFF.

This chain connects TRBV18 to TRBJ1-4, with D perhaps TRBD1 (5 bases). Germline CDR1 KGHSH, CDR2 LQKENI. V shed 0 bases and J shed 1 base, with 6 bases lying between them. The CDR3 has 15 residues. The CDR3 nucleotides are TGTGCCAGCTCACCACCAGGGGAAACTAATGAAAAACTGTTTTTT. Translated, it gives CASSPPGETNEKLFF.

As concerns this clone: Different DNA sequences within this sample yield the same CDR3. V usage is TRBV7-9 and J usage is TRBJ2-5; no clear D gene. Germline values: CDR1 SEHNR, CDR2 FQNEAQ (reference sequence). The V gene lost 3 bases and the J gene lost 5 bases, with 4 bases spanning the gap. This CDR3 is built from 11 residues. Here the CDR3 DNA reads TGTGCCAGCAGCTTCGGGGAGACCCAGTACTTC. Its protein is CASSFGETQYF. Looking up the rest from reference TRBV7-9 and TRBJ2-5 gives the full variable domain: DTGVSQNPRHKITKRGQNVTFRCDPISEHNRLYWYRQTLGQGPEFLTYFQNEAQLEKSRLLSDRFSAERPKGSFSTLEIQRTEQGDSAMYLCASSFGETQYFGPGTRLLVL.

This chain links TRBV11-2 with TRBJ2-3, with D possibly being TRBD1 (5 bases). CDR1 SGHAT and CDR2 FQNNGV come from the germline V gene. The CDR3 contains 15 residues. Trimming shortened V by 5 bases and J by 6 bases, and 18 bases separated the two germline ends. This CDR3 is CASSLSPGPQDTQYF. The CDR3, as DNA: TGTGCCAGCAGCCTTAGCCCAGGGCCCCAGGATACGCAGTATTTT.

The rearrangement joins TRBV11-2 to TRBJ2-1, with D possibly matching TRBD1 (6 bases). In germline, CDR1 is SGHAT, CDR2 FQNNGV. The CDR3 is 15 amino acids. V lost 3 bases, J lost 2 bases, and 11 bases lay in between. CDR3 sequence reads: CASSFDRLAYNEQFF. The CDR3 DNA reads TGTGCCAGCAGCTTCGACAGGCTGGCCTACAATGAGCAGTTCTTC.